These T cell receptor beta chains were read from a single sample in a study of neurological immune-mediated disorders. A single record per CDR3 protein comes from TCRdb applying MiXCR to the 5' RACE reads. The sample holds tens of thousands of distinct CDR3 sequences, around 2.9% seen once. The specimen was PBMCs. These receptor sequences come from an older woman with multiple sclerosis. The CDR3 runs from the conserved cysteine through the conserved F or W. D genes are given only for firm matches. The size entry is marked missing in some rows and otherwise reads once, few, many or a size class.

clone_size j_call v_call d_call cdr3_nt cdr3_aa
- TRBJ2-2 TRBV20-1 - TGCAGTGCTAGAATGGGGGCGAACACCGGGGAGCTGTTTTTT CSARMGANTGELFF
many TRBJ2-1 TRBV27 - TGTGCCAGCAGTCACCGGACTTATGAGCAGTTCTTC CASSHRTYEQFF
many TRBJ1-4 TRBV12-3/TRBV12-4 - TGTGCCAGCAGTCTCGGCCGGGGGAACTACCAGGGAAAACTGTTTTTT CASSLGRGNYQGKLFF
many TRBJ2-5 TRBV6-5 - TGTGCCAGCAGACCTACTCAAGGGGGAGAGACCCAGTACTTC CASRPTQGGETQYF
many TRBJ2-5 TRBV3-1 - TGTGCCAGCAGCCATTCTGGTGGGGGGGCCGGAGAGACCCAGTACTTC CASSHSGGGAGETQYF
many TRBJ2-1 TRBV18 - TGTGCCAGCACCTCTCAGCATGGGCAAGGGAATGAGCAGTTCTTC CASTSQHGQGNEQFF
- TRBJ1-5 TRBV6-2/TRBV6-3 - TGTGCCAGTGAGAACCATAGCAATCAGCCCCAGCATTTT CASENHSNQPQHF
many TRBJ2-7 TRBV2 - TGTGCCAGCCTCGGACGGGCCGGGGAGCAGTACTTC CASLGRAGEQYF
many TRBJ2-5 TRBV20-1 TRBD2 TGCAGTGGATTAGCGGGGGCCCAAGAGACCCAGTACTTC CSGLAGAQETQYF
many TRBJ2-5 TRBV20-1 TRBD2 TGCAGTGCTACTCCCGGGGGGGGAGAGACCCAGTACTTC CSATPGGGETQYF
many TRBJ1-1 TRBV29-1 TRBD1 TGCAGCGTCCGGGACAGGGGTTTTCTGAGGAACACTGAAGCTTTCTTT CSVRDRGFLRNTEAFF
few TRBJ2-7 TRBV12-3/TRBV12-4 TRBD1 TGTGCCAGCAGGATTACCGGGACAGGGCTCTACGAGCAGTACTTC CASRITGTGLYEQYF
many TRBJ2-7 TRBV5-1 TRBD1 TGCGCCAGCAGCTTTAATGACAGGGCCCCTTACGAGCAGTACTTC CASSFNDRAPYEQYF
- TRBJ2-1 TRBV7-8 - TGTGCCAGCAGCCTCCAGGGCAATGAGCAGTTCTTC CASSLQGNEQFF
many TRBJ2-1 TRBV7-9 - TGTGCCAGCAGCTTAGCCACTGGATTGGAGTTCTTC CASSLATGLEFF
many TRBJ1-5 TRBV7-2 - TGTGCCAGCAGCTCTAACCGGGCCCTTAATCAGCCCCAGCATTTT CASSSNRALNQPQHF
many TRBJ1-2 TRBV5-1 TRBD1 TGCGCCAGCACCGTGGACAGGTATTCTCATGGCTACACCTTC CASTVDRYSHGYTF
- TRBJ2-1 TRBV7-2 - TGTGCCAGCAGCTTAGAAGGCGGGGCTGGGGGGCTCAATGAGCAGTTCTTC CASSLEGGAGGLNEQFF
- TRBJ2-3 TRBV12-3/TRBV12-4 - TGTGCCAGCAGCCTCCGGGACCTCAGCACAGATACGCAGTATTTT CASSLRDLSTDTQYF
many TRBJ2-7 TRBV20-1 - TGCAGTGCTAGTCCGGGGGGCCGGTCCTACGAGCAGTACTTC CSASPGGRSYEQYF
many TRBJ2-1 TRBV7-9 - TGTGCCAGCAGCTCCTCCGGGGGTATGCGAGGGAATGAGCAGTTCTTC CASSSSGGMRGNEQFF
- TRBJ1-5 TRBV20-1 - TGCAGTGCTAGCGCCGGCAATAGCAATCAGCCCCAGCATTTT CSASAGNSNQPQHF
many TRBJ1-6 TRBV7-6 TRBD1 TGTGCCAGCAGCCCACAGGGGGCCCTATATAATTCACCCCTCCACTTT CASSPQGALYNSPLHF
many TRBJ2-1 TRBV10-3 - TGTGCCACCCTTGACCACGCCGAAAATGAGCAGTTCTTC CATLDHAENEQFF
many TRBJ1-5 TRBV30 - TGTGCCTGGAGTGGCGACGGAGATCAGCCCCAGCATTTT CAWSGDGDQPQHF
many TRBJ1-1 TRBV15 - TGTGCCACCAGCCTGGCCATGAACACTGAAGCTTTCTTT CATSLAMNTEAFF
many TRBJ1-6 TRBV3-1 - TGTGCCAGCAGCCAGAGGACTAGTAGAAATTCACCCCTCCACTTT CASSQRTSRNSPLHF
many TRBJ2-7 TRBV7-2 - TGTGCCAGCAGCCCCAACACCTACGAGCAGTACTTC CASSPNTYEQYF
many TRBJ2-2 TRBV11-2 TRBD2 TGTGCCAGCAGCGTAGCGGGGGGGCCCACCGGGGAGCTGTTTTTT CASSVAGGPTGELFF
many TRBJ1-5 TRBV7-2 TRBD1 TGTGCCAGCAGCCGACAGGGACAGCCGAATCAGCCCCAGCATTTT CASSRQGQPNQPQHF
many TRBJ2-5 TRBV5-1 TRBD2 TGCGCCAGCAGCTTGGCTCAGCGGGGCCAAGAGACCCAGTACTTC CASSLAQRGQETQYF
many TRBJ2-3 TRBV28 TRBD1 TGTGCCAGCAGTTTGACAGGGTCGGGCACAGATACGCAGTATTTT CASSLTGSGTDTQYF
many TRBJ2-7 TRBV20-1 - TGCAGTGCCGAAGGGGCCACAGGGAAAAAGTACTTC CSAEGATGKKYF
many TRBJ1-4 TRBV5-1 - TGCGCCAGCAGCTTGGTCGCGGTTGGTGATAATGAAAAACTGTTTTTT CASSLVAVGDNEKLFF
many TRBJ2-7 TRBV28 TRBD1 TGTGCCAGCACCACAACGGGACAGGGGGTTTACGAGCAGTACTTC CASTTTGQGVYEQYF
many TRBJ2-3 TRBV20-1 - TGCAGTGCTAGTCTTTTGGGGGGGGCGGAAGATACGCAGTATTTT CSASLLGGAEDTQYF
many TRBJ2-1 TRBV15 TRBD1 TGTGCCACCAGCAGAGATAGTAGGGGGCACAATGAGCAGTTCTTC CATSRDSRGHNEQFF
- TRBJ1-4 TRBV7-6 - TGTGCCAGCAGCTTAGCAAGGGGAGCATCAAGTGAAAAACTGTTTTTT CASSLARGASSEKLFF
many TRBJ2-2 TRBV5-1 TRBD2 TGCGCCAGCAGCACAAGGACTAGCGGGGGGGCCGGCGGGGAGCTGTTTTTT CASSTRTSGGAGGELFF
many TRBJ1-2 TRBV4-1 - TGCGCCAGCAGCCAAGACGGGCAGAAGAACTATGGCTACACCTTC CASSQDGQKNYGYTF
many TRBJ1-4 TRBV7-2 - TGTGCCAGCAGCTTAGGGACCTTTGGGGCTAATGAAAAACTGTTTTTT CASSLGTFGANEKLFF
many TRBJ2-3 TRBV20-1 - TGCAGTGCCTCGGACAACCCCACAGATACGCAGTATTTT CSASDNPTDTQYF
few TRBJ1-1 TRBV12-3/TRBV12-4 TRBD1 TGTGCCAGCACTCAGACAGGGGCCAACACTGAAGCTTTCTTT CASTQTGANTEAFF